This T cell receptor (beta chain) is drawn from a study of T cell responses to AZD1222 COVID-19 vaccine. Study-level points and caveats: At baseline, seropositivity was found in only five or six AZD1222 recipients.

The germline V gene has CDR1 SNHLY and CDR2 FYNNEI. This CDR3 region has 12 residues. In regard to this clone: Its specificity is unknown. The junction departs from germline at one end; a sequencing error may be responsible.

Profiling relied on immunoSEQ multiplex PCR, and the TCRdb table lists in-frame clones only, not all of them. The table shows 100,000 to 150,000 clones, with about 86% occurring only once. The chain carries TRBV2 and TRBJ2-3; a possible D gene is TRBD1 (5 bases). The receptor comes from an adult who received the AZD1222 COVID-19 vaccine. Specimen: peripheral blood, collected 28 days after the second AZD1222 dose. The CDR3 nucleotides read TGTGCCAGCAGAGAAGACAGAGATACGCAGTATTTT. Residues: CASREDRDTQYF.